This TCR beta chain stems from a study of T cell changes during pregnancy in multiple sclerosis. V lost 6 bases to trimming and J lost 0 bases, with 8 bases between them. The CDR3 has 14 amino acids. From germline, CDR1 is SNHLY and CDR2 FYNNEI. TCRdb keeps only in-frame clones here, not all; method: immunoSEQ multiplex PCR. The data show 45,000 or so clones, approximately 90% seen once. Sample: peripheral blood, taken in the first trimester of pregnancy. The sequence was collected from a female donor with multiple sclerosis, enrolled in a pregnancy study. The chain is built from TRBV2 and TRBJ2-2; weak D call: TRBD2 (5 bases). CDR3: CASRRTSNTGELFF. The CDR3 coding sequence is TGTGCCAGCAGACGGACTTCGAACACCGGGGAGCTGTTTTTT.